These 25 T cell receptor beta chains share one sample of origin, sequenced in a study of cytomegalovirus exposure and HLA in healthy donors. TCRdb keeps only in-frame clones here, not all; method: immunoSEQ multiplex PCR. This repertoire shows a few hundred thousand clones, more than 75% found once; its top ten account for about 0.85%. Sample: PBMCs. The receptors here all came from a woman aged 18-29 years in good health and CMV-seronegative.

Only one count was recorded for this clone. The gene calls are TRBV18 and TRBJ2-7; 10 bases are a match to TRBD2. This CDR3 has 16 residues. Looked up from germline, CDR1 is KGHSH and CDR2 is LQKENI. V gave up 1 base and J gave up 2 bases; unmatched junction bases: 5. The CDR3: CASSPLGLAVTYEQYF. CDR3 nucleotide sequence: TGTGCCAGCTCACCACTAGGACTAGCGGTCACCTACGAGCAGTACTTC. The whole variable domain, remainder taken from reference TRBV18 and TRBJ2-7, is NAGVMQNPRHLVRRRGQEARLRCSPMKGHSHVYWYRQLPEEGLKFMVYLQKENIIDESGMPKERFSAEFPKEGPSILRIQQVVRGDSAAYFCASSPLGLAVTYEQYFGPGTRLTVT.

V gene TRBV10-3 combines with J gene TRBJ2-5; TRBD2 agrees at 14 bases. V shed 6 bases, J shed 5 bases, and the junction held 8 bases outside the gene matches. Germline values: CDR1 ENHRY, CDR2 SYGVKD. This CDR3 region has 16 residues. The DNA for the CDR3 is TGTGCCATCAGCTCCCAGACTAGCGGGAGGGGGGAGACCCAGTACTTC. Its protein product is CAISSQTSGRGETQYF.

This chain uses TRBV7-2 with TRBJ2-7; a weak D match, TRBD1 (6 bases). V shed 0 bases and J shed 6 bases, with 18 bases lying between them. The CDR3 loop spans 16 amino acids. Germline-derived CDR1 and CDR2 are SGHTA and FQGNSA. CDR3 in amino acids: CASSLANGRGFVEQYF. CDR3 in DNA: TGTGCCAGCAGCTTAGCGAACGGCAGGGGTTTTGTCGAGCAGTACTTC.

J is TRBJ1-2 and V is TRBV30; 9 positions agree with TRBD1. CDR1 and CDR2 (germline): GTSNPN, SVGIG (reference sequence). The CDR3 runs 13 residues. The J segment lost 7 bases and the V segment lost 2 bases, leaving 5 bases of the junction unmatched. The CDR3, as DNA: TGTGCCTGGAGTCCGGGACAGGGTCGTGGCTACACCTTC. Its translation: CAWSPGQGRGYTF.

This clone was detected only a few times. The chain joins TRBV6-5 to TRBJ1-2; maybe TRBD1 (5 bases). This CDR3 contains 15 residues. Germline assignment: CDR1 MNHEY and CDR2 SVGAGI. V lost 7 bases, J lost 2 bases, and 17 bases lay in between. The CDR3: CASTDAGRRNYGYTF. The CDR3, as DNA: TGTGCCAGCACCGACGCAGGGCGGAGAAACTATGGCTACACCTTC.

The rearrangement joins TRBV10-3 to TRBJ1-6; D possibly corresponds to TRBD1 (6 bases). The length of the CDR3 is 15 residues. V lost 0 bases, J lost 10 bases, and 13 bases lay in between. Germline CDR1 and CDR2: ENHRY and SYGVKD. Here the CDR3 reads CAISESREGGSPLHF. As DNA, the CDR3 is TGTGCCATCAGTGAGTCCAGGGAGGGGGGGTCACCCCTCCACTTT.

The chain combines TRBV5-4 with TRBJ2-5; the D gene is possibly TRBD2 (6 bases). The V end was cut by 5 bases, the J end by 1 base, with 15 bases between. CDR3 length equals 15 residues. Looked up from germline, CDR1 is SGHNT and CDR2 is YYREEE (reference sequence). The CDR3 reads CASSKDYQVQETQYF. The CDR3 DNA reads TGTGCCAGCAGTAAGGACTACCAAGTCCAAGAGACCCAGTACTTC.

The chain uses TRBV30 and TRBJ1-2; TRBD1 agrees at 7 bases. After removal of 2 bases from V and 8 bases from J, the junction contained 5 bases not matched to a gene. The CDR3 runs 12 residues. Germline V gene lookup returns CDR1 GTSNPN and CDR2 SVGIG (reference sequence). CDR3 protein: CAWSPDRTGYTF. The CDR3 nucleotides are TGTGCCTGGAGTCCGGACAGGACGGGCTACACCTTC.

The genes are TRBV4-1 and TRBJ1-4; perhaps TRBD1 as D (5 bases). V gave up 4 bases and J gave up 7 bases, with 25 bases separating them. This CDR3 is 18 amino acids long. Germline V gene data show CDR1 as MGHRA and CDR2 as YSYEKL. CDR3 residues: CASSPTTLGEGSSEKLFF. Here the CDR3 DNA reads TGCGCCAGCAGCCCTACTACATTGGGGGAGGGTTCTAGTGAAAAACTGTTTTTT.

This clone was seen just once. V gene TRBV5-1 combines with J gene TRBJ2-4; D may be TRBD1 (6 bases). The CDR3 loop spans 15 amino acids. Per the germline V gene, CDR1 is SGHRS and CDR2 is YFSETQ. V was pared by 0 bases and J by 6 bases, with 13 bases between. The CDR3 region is CASSLGGQGGNIQYF. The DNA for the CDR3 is TGCGCCAGCAGCTTGGGTGGTCAAGGGGGAAACATTCAGTACTTC.

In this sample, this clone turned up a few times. Here the CDR3 reads CASTGVSYNEQFF. CDR3 DNA: TGTGCCAGCACGGGAGTGTCCTACAATGAGCAGTTCTTC. The rearrangement uses TRBV28 and TRBJ2-1; maybe TRBD2 (6 bases). Deletions cut 7 bases from V and 1 base from J, with 8 bases between. This CDR3 region has 13 residues. Germline CDR1 reads MDHEN; CDR2 reads SYDVKM.

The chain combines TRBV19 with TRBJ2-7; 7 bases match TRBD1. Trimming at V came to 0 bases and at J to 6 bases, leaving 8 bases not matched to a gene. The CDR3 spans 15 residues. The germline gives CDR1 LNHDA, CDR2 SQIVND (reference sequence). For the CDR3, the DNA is TGTGCCAGTAGTATAGATGACAGGGTTTTCTCCGAGCAGTACTTC. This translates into CASSIDDRVFSEQYF.

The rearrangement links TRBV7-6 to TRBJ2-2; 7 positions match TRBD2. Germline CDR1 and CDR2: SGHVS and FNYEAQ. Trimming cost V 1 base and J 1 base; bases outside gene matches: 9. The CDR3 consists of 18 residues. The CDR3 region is CASSLGGGGAGNTGELFF. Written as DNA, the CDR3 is TGTGCCAGCAGCTTAGGAGGCGGGGGAGCGGGGAACACCGGGGAGCTGTTTTTT.

In DNA, the CDR3 is TGTGCCAGTACACGGGTGGGTGAAAACACTGAAGCTTTCTTT. Its protein is CASTRVGENTEAFF. The chain employs TRBV19 and TRBJ1-1; D remains unclear. Trimming removed 7 bases from V and 2 bases from J, with 14 bases in between. The CDR3 runs 14 residues. Germline V CDR1 and CDR2: LNHDA, SQIVND (reference sequence).

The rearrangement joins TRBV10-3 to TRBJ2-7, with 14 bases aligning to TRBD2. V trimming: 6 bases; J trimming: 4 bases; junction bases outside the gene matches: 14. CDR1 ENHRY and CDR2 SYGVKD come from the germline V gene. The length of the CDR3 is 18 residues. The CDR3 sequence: CAISGGGGLAGGRYEQYF. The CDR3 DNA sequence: TGTGCCATCAGCGGGGGTGGAGGACTAGCGGGAGGAAGGTACGAGCAGTACTTC.

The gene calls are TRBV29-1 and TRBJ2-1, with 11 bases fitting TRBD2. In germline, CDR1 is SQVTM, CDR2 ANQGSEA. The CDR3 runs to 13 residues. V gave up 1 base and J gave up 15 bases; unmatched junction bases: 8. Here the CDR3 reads CSVEGLAGGSGFF. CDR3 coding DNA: TGCAGCGTTGAAGGGCTAGCGGGAGGATCTGGGTTCTTC.

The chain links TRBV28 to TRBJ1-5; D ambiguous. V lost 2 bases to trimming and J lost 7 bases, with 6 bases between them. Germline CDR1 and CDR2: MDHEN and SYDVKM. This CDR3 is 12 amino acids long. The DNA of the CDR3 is TGTGCCAGCAGTTTACGGGGACAGCCCCAGCATTTT. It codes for CASSLRGQPQHF.

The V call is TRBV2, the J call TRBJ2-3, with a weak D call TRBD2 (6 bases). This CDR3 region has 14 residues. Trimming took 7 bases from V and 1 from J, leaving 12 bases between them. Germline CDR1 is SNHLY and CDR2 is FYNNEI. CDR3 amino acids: CASTLGGGTDTQYF. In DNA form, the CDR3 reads TGTGCCAGCACACTAGGAGGGGGCACAGATACGCAGTATTTT.

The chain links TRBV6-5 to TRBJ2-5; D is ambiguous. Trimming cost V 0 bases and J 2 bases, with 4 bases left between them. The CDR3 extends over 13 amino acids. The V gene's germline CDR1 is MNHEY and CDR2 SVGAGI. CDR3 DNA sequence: TGTGCCAGCAGTTACTCCTTTCAAGAGACCCAGTACTTC. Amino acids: CASSYSFQETQYF.

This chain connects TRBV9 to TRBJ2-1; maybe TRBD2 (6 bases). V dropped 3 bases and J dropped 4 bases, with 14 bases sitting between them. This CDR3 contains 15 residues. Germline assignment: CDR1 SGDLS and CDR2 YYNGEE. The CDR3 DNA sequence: TGTGCCAGCAGCGAGACGGGGGTCCGTTACAATGAGCAGTTCTTC. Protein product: CASSETGVRYNEQFF.

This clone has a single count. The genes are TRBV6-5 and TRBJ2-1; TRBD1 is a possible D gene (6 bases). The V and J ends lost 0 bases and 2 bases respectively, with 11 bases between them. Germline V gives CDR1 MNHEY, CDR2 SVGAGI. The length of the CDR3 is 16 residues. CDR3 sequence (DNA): TGTGCCAGCAGTTACTCCAGGGGCGGTACCTACAATGAGCAGTTCTTC. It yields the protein CASSYSRGGTYNEQFF.

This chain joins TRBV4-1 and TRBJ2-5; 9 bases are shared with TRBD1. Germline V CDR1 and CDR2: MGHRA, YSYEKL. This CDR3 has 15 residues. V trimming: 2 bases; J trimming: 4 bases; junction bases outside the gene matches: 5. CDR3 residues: CASSQLSTGGETQYF. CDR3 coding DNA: TGCGCCAGCAGCCAACTGTCGACAGGGGGAGAGACCCAGTACTTC.

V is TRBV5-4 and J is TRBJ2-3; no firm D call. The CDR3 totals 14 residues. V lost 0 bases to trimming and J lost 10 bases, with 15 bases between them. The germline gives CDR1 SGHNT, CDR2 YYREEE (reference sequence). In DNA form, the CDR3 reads TGTGCCAGCAGCTTGGAGGTAGCCCTCGATTCGCAGTATTTT. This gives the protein CASSLEVALDSQYF. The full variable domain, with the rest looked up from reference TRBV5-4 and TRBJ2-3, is ETGVTQSPTHLIKTRGQQVTLRCSSQSGHNTVSWYQQALGQGPQFIFQYYREEENGRGNFPPRFSGLQFPNYSSELNVNALELDDSALYLCASSLEVALDSQYFGPGTRLTVL.

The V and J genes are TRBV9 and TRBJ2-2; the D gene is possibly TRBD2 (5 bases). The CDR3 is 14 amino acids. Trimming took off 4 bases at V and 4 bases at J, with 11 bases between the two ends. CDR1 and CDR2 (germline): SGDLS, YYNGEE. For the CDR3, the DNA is TGTGCCAGCAGCAACGGGGTAATCACCGGGGAGCTGTTTTTT. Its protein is CASSNGVITGELFF.

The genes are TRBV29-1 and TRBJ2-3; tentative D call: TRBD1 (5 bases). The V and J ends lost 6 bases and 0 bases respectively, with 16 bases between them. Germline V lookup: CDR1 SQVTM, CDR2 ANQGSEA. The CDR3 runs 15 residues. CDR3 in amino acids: CSVPKGRSSTDTQYF. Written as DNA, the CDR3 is TGCAGCGTCCCAAAGGGGCGGAGTAGCACAGATACGCAGTATTTT.